This TCR beta chain came from a study of blood T cells in healthy people across ages. Overall study results and limits: Roughly linear declines in TCR beta diversity per million T cells occurred with age.

Each donor gave approximately 9.7 milliliters of peripheral blood. V was shortened by 3 bases and J by 4 bases, with 6 bases between the two germline ends. CDR3 size: 12 residues. Germline CDR1 reads MNHEY; CDR2 reads SVGEGT. A second PCR, run for roughly 7 to 12 cycles, used a sample-barcoded 5' primer plus a J-beta primer mix. TCRdb re-called the 5' RACE reads through MiXCR, storing one row per CDR3 protein. The sample has a few hundred thousand distinct CDR3 sequences, about a quarter seen once. This clonotype was seen a few times. Its antigen is undetermined. The same data also contributed to another study, on T cells of mothers and their children. According to that study: A few healthy Caucasian mothers, along with their six children, served as the donors.

Sequenced sample: blood. The chain uses TRBV6-2 or TRBV6-3 and TRBJ2-5; D unresolved. The clonotype originates from a boy aged 2 to 10 in good health. The CDR3 sequence is CASSYWRETQYF. CDR3 nucleotide sequence: TGTGCCAGCAGTTATTGGCGAGAGACCCAGTACTTC.